The next 12 T cell receptor beta chains were all read from a single sample in a study of T cell repertoires in cytomegalovirus infection. Via MiXCR, TCRdb re-called the reads, giving one row per CDR3 protein. The sample consists of under 90,000 distinct CDR3 sequences, roughly 20% of them appearing once. Antigens of these TCRs are unknown. The sample comprised PBMCs, sequenced either directly or after in vitro stimulation (not recorded which). These receptors were taken from a human donor in good health (CMV status not recorded). Some clones in this sample may be carry-over from other donors' samples.

This clonotype was counted ten times or more. The chain uses TRBV4-1 and TRBJ1-4; D not resolved. V lost 1 base and J lost 8, with 5 bases in between. Germline assignment: CDR1 MGHRA and CDR2 YSYEKL. This CDR3 comprises 12 residues. The CDR3 region is CASSQVSEKLFF. CDR3 sequence (DNA): TGCGCCAGCAGCCAAGTCTCGGAAAAACTGTTTTTT.

This clonotype was seen at least ten times. The chain recombines TRBV4-3 with TRBJ2-1, with 8 nucleotides matching TRBD2. Trimming took 0 bases from V and 7 from J; bases not matched to a gene: 5. This CDR3 is built from 15 residues. Germline CDR1 and CDR2: LGHNA and YSLEER. The CDR3 bases are TGCGCCAGCAGCCAAGATCCGGGAGGGCCAAATGAGCAGTTCTTC. It yields the protein CASSQDPGGPNEQFF.

This chain links TRBV23-1 with TRBJ1-3, with D hard to call. TRBV23-1 is annotated as an ORF whose role is uncertain. The CDR3 has 20 residues. The ends were cut back, 0 bases at V and 0 bases at J, with 21 bases in the middle. DNA for the CDR3: TGCGCCAGCAGTCAATCGAGAGGAGGACCCCAACCGAACTCTGGAAACACCATATATTTT. This gives the protein CASSQSRGGPQPNSGNTIYF.

This clonotype was counted many times. The chain combines TRBV28 with TRBJ1-1, with D unclear. The CDR3 is 13 amino acids. The germline gives CDR1 MDHEN, CDR2 SYDVKM. Deletions cut 4 bases from V and 1 base from J, with 7 bases between. DNA for the CDR3: TGTGCCAGCAGTTCCACACGGAACACTGAAGCTTTCTTT. This encodes CASSSTRNTEAFF.

This clonotype has just a few counts. Mismatch with germline at one junction end may stem from a read error. V is TRBV12-3 or TRBV12-4 and J is TRBJ2-1, with 11 bases identical to TRBD2. There are 16 residues in the CDR3. CDR3 nucleotide sequence: TGTGCCAACAGTTTCGGTAGCGGGAGGGCCTCGGATGAGCAGTTCTTC. Its protein product is CANSFGSGRASDEQFF.

The rearrangement joins TRBV5-6 to TRBJ2-5; TRBD2 matches 16 bases. The CDR3 is made up of 18 amino acids. CDR1 SGHDT and CDR2 YYEEEE come from the germline V gene. The ends lost 4 bases at V and 3 bases at J; junction bases unmatched: 9. The CDR3: CASSRILGTSGREETQYF. The CDR3, as DNA: TGTGCCAGCAGCCGTATCCTCGGGACTAGCGGGAGGGAAGAGACCCAGTACTTC. The variable domain in full, with the rest retrieved from reference TRBV5-6 and TRBJ2-5, is DAGVTQSPTHLIKTRGQQVTLRCSPKSGHDTVSWYQQALGQGPQFIFQYYEEEERQRGNFPDRFSGHQFPNYSSELNVNALLLGDSALYLCASSRILGTSGREETQYFGPGTRLLVL.

The chain joins TRBV24-1 to TRBJ2-1; D is perhaps TRBD2 (6 bases). CDR3 size: 14 residues. V dropped 4 bases and J dropped 0 bases, with 6 bases sitting between them. CDR1 is KGHDR and CDR2 is SFDVKD in the germline V gene. The CDR3 nucleotides are TGTGCCACCAGTGAGGGGGGCTCCTACAATGAGCAGTTCTTC. It yields the protein CATSEGGSYNEQFF.

This clonotype showed up many times. This sequence joins TRBV7-2 and TRBJ1-1; perhaps TRBD1 as D (5 bases). Looked up from germline, CDR1 is SGHTA and CDR2 is FQGNSA. Trimming left V 9 bases short and J 5 bases short, with 19 bases between. This CDR3 contains 14 residues. This chain's CDR3 is CASGRGTGLTEAFF. CDR3 DNA: TGTGCCAGTGGCCGAGGAACAGGCCTGACTGAAGCTTTCTTT.

This clonotype was seen a single time. The J gene is TRBJ1-1, the V gene TRBV28; D is uncertain. V gave up 5 bases and J gave up 0 bases, with 22 bases separating them. Germline V gene lookup returns CDR1 MDHEN and CDR2 SYDVKM. The CDR3 runs 18 residues. The CDR3: CASSLADIRLGMNTEAFF. The CDR3, as DNA: TGTGCCAGCAGTCTTGCCGATATTCGGTTAGGGATGAACACTGAAGCTTTCTTT.

This clonotype appeared many times. The rearrangement uses TRBV7-2 and TRBJ2-1; 7 bases agree with TRBD2. Looked up from germline, CDR1 is SGHTA and CDR2 is FQGNSA. This CDR3 spans 16 amino acids. V trimming: 1 base; J trimming: 2 bases; junction bases outside the gene matches: 5. CDR3 sequence reads: CASSLVASGAYNEQFF. CDR3 bases: TGTGCCAGCAGCTTAGTCGCTAGCGGAGCCTACAATGAGCAGTTCTTC.

This clonotype was recorded once. The chain couples TRBV4-3 to TRBJ1-6; perhaps TRBD1 as D (5 bases). V dropped 0 bases and J dropped 6 bases, with 15 bases sitting between them. Per the germline V gene, CDR1 is LGHNA and CDR2 is YSLEER. This CDR3 is built from 17 residues. CDR3 DNA sequence: TGCGCCAGCAGCCAAGATCGGGGACGGCCGACTAATTCACCCCTCCACTTT. This encodes CASSQDRGRPTNSPLHF.

Comments on this clonotype: At one of its ends the junction is not consistent with the germline gene, which may arise from a read error. The rearrangement joins TRBV2 to TRBJ2-5; D unresolved. The germline CDR1 and CDR2 sequences are SNHLY and FYNNEI. The CDR3 consists of 11 residues. The CDR3 DNA reads as TGTGTCAGCAGTGTGGCAGAGACCCAGTACTTC. Amino acids: CVSSVAETQYF.